This T cell receptor (beta chain) was sequenced during a study of CD8 T cells in Susac syndrome. The V end was cut by 6 bases, the J end by 5 bases, with 11 bases between. CDR3 length: 13 residues. cDNA came from approximately 0.5 to 1 ug RNA primed by random hexamers. One entry per CDR3 protein results from TCRdb running MiXCR on the immunoSEQ multiplex PCR reads. The sample carries some 77,000 distinct CDR3 sequences, 85% to 95% recorded once. Peripheral blood CD8+ and CD4+ T cells were profiled by TCR beta sequencing. The V gene is TRBV12-3 or TRBV12-4, the J gene TRBJ1-5, with D uncertain. The TCR originated in a human donor with Susac syndrome. Specimen: CD4+ T cells from PBMCs. The CDR3 coding sequence is TGTGCCAGCAGGCTTCAGGCCGATCAGCCCCAGCATTTT. Translation gives CASRLQADQPQHF.